This T cell receptor beta chain was profiled in a study of early T cells in non-severe SARS-CoV-2 infection. This clonotype was detected ten times or more. The germline V and J ends were trimmed by 5 bases and 7 bases, with 22 bases remaining between them. The CDR3 extends over 16 amino acids. CDR1 is SGHVS, CDR2 FQNEAQ, per germline. TCRdb itself ran the 5' RACE reads through MiXCR, one entry per CDR3 protein. Among 55,000 to 65,000 distinct CDR3 sequences, approximately 12% were seen once, and the ten largest hold 4.4%. J is TRBJ2-3 and V is TRBV7-8, with D tentatively TRBD2 (5 bases). Sample: whole blood. This TCR came from an adult who was a healthcare worker with PCR-confirmed SARS-CoV-2 infection or an uninfected control (not recorded which). CDR3 nucleotide sequence: TGTGCCAGCAGCCTCACCACCTACGGGGTGCCAAATACGCAGTATTTT. Translated, it gives CASSLTTYGVPNTQYF.